The sequence of this T cell receptor (beta chain) was determined in a study of tumor-infiltrating lymphocytes in primary liver carcinoma (dated by TCRdb to between 2016 and 2019). With respect to the entire study: Surgical resection was performed in China between November 2015 and early 2016 on several patients with histopathologically diagnosed primary liver carcinoma. High reproducibility was observed for the technical replicate repertoires, with mean shared-clone rates approximately 0.92 and correlation coefficients above 0.95. Of the five patients, three men and two women aged 30 to 69 years, four had hepatocellular carcinoma and one had combined HCC and intrahepatic cholangiocarcinoma. Roughly 3.5 to 8 million productive TCRbeta reads were obtained per sample, and no significant difference in read depth was found between tissue types. The five patients had tumors of stage T1-T3 N0M0, with maximum diameters ranging from roughly 4.2 to 11 cm. TCRbeta repertoire sequencing, expression microarrays and whole-exome sequencing were combined in the study across five regions of each liver tumor, with adjacent normal tissue and blood also included. A total of some 35 specimens from 5 patients underwent TCRbeta repertoire sequencing, comprising some 25 tumor regions, 5 adjacent noncancerous liver tissues and 5 peripheral blood samples.

Study-wide conclusions, independent of this receptor: Because sequencing covered only the TCR beta chain and unpaired alpha chains were not captured, true repertoire diversity is likely underestimated. The top 250 clones made up a significantly larger repertoire fraction in tumors than in blood (p = 0.039). Only five patients were included in the study, and the authors note that the findings should be validated in a larger study. Since the samples were bulk and unsorted, there was no way to compare CD4+ and CD8+ T cell repertoires. Pairs of tumor regions showed greater repertoire overlap (mean around 35%) than tumor-adjacent pairs (around 17%) or tumor-blood pairs (approximately 15%), which is consistent with antigen-driven expansion.

Comment on this clonotype: Its antigen target is currently unknown. Germline is not matched at one junction end, which may reflect a read error.

The germline V gene supplies CDR1 MGHRA and CDR2 YSYEKL. Its CDR3 holds 13 amino acids, cysteine through phenylalanine. Of all the DNA, just the CDR3 is kept, 39 bases in frame from base 1. A constant-region primer and ProtoScript II reverse transcriptase were used to reverse-transcribe TCRbeta-specific cDNA from about 500 ng total RNA. TCRbeta libraries were built with three nested multiplex PCR rounds, a slightly modified ARM-PCR procedure. Each of the first two PCR rounds ran for around 10 cycles using multiplex TRBV1-TRBV30 forward primers together with a Cbeta reverse primer. Sample barcodes and Illumina adapters were attached in a final 25-cycle PCR using Deep VentR polymerase. Amplicons of 200-500 bp were gel-purified with a QIAquick gel extraction kit before sequencing. An Illumina HiSeq 2500 was used to sequence the TCRbeta amplicons, generating 250-bp paired-end reads. As for how the authors treated the data: Trimmomatic v0.33 was used to quality-trim the reads, and FLASH v1.2.11 was used to merge paired reads so that full CDR3 sequences could be recovered. V, D and J germline segments were assigned to the rearranged TCRbeta sequences using MiGEC v1.2.1b. Clonotype statistics and Shannon-Wiener diversity indices were calculated with VDJtools v1.0.0. Except for diversity analysis, only the 250 most abundant clonotypes of each sample were used in subsequent analyses to reduce sampling bias. TCRdb reworked the public reads: Q25 trimming with fastp, MiXCR clone assembly, productive beta chains retained. A single entry per CDR3 protein holds the most common genes and DNA from its merged rows. These V and J calls are TCRdb output, not the study's own analysis. Across this sample there are approximately 310,000 distinct CDR3 sequences, with 50% to 70% seen only once. Clones ranked in the top ten supply roughly 9% of the sample.

RNA from unsorted whole blood was extracted with TRIzol reagent, and germline DNA was obtained with the DNeasy Blood & Tissue kit. At the time of sampling, the patients were treatment-naive and had chronic HBV infection. Before surgery, about 4 milliliters of peripheral blood were collected into K2EDTA tubes. This TCR derives from a man in his forties with primary liver carcinoma and hepatitis B virus infection. The rearrangement combines TRBV4-1 with TRBJ1-1; matching of 6 bases hints at TRBD1 as the D gene. Source material: peripheral blood. The CDR3 protein sequence reads: CASSLQQGTKAFF. The DNA sequence is given as TGCGCCAGCAGCCTACAACAGGGCACTAAAGCTTTCTTT.